This TCR beta chain was observed in a study of untreated major depressive disorder. Here immunoSEQ multiplex PCR was the method, and the copy in TCRdb shows in-frame clones only, minus some. The sample lists about 21,000 clones, approximately 89% occurring once. Each depressed patient was matched pairwise with a non-depressed control on sex, age, current smoking status and body mass index. From thawed PBMCs, CD4+ T cells were purified by negative selection. Study observations and caveats: Only three preselected Vbeta families were compared in sequencing. The small study sample limits how generally findings apply.

J lost 5 bases, V lost 2 bases, and 10 bases had no gene match. This CDR3 comprises 16 residues. CDR1 and CDR2 from the germline V gene are SQVTM and ANQGSEA. This clone was seen only once. Its cognate antigen is unknown. The TCR sequence derives from a woman aged 35 to 49 in good health. V and J are TRBV29-1 and TRBJ2-5, with TRBD1 matching over 11 bases. The sequenced material came from CD4+ T cells from PBMCs. The CDR3 loop is CSVELGGQGVVETQYF. CDR3 nucleotides: TGCAGCGTTGAATTAGGGGGACAGGGGGTGGTGGAGACCCAGTACTTC.